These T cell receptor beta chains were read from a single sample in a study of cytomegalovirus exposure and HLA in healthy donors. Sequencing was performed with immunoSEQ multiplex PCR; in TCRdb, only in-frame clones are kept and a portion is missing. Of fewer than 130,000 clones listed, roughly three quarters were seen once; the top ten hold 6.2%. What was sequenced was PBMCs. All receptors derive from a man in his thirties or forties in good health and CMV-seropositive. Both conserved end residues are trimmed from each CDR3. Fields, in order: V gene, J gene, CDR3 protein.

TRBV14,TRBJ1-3,ASSQAGGQAFSGNTIY
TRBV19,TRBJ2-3,ASSTGQGAYSWTDTQY
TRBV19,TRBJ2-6,ASSISGGRSGANVLT
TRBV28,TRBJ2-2,ASSFAAWQRNTGELF
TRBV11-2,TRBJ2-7,ASSKAMEGYEQY
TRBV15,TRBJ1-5,ATSSGTGGNQPQH
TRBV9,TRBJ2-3,ASSRTSPDTQY
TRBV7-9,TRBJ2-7,ASSQSTAYEQY
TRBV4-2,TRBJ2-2,ASSHARADTGELF
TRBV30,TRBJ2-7,AWSVRLGNYEQY
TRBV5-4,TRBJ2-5,ASSVLAGGPQETQY
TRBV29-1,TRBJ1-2,SVLQGVEGYT
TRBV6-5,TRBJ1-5,ASSFRGKGNQPQH
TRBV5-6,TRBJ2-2,ASSLVGIGELF
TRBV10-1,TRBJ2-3,ASSLTGRTDTQY
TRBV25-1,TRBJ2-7,ASSTALDRNHSYEQY
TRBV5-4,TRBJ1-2,ASSHGGGNYGYT
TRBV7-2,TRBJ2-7,ASSLRPSRDYEQY
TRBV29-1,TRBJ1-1,SVEPRDSFNTEAF
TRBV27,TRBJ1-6,ASSLTPQGSNSPLH
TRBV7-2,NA,ASSLELAGAYEQY
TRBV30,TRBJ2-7,AWKAGPYEQY
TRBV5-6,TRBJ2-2,ASSIPGGQVGELF
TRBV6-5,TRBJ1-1,ASGTNTEAF
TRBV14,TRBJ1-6,ASSLRTGYNSPLH
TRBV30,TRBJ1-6,AWSSRPGVKSPLH
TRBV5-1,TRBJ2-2,ASSTSGESGELF
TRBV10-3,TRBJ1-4,ATTGTGGEKLF
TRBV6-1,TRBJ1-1,ASSPDGLNTEAF
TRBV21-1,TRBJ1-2,ASGAGEITSDGYT